A single sample gave rise to the 2 T cell receptor beta chains below, sequenced in a study of shared clonotypes between healthy human individuals. Data came from immunoSEQ multiplex PCR; TCRdb stores just in-frame clones and leaves some out. The sample consists of under 2.5 million clones, 85% to 95% of them appearing once. Source material: naive CD4+ T cells from PBMCs. Subset: CD45RA+ positively selected. These TCRs come from a man between 18 and 29 years old in good health. Some clones in this sample may be carry-over from other donors' samples.

This clone appeared once. The chain employs TRBV9 and TRBJ1-1; 9 bases match TRBD1. In germline, CDR1 is SGDLS, CDR2 YYNGEE. V was clipped by 4 bases and J by 0 bases; unmatched bases: 7. The CDR3 spans 16 residues. The CDR3 sequence is CASSRQTGGMNTEAFF. In DNA form, the CDR3 reads TGTGCCAGCAGCCGTCAGACAGGGGGTATGAACACTGAAGCTTTCTTT.

The chain has TRBV19 and TRBJ2-7, with D maybe TRBD2 (6 bases). The germline V and J ends were trimmed by 5 bases and 3 bases, with 14 bases remaining between them. The CDR3 length is 14 residues. Germline V lookup: CDR1 LNHDA, CDR2 SQIVND (reference sequence). CDR3 amino acids: CASSYRWTNYEQYF. CDR3 in DNA: TGTGCCAGTAGTTATCGGTGGACTAACTACGAGCAGTACTTC.